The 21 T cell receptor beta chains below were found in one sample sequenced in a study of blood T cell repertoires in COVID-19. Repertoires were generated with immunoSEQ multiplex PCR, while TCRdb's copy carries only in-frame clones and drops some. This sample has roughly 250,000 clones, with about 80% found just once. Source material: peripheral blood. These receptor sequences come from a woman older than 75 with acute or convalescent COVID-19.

The CDR3 DNA reads TGTGCCAGCAGCCCCCCGCGGGGGTTGGGTGCAACTAATGAAAAACTGTTTTTT. This gives the protein CASSPPRGLGATNEKLFF. V usage is TRBV7-8 and J usage is TRBJ1-4; tentatively, D is TRBD1 (5 bases). From germline, CDR1 is SGHVS and CDR2 FQNEAQ. The V end was cut by 5 bases, the J end by 0 bases, with 19 bases between. The CDR3 totals 18 residues.

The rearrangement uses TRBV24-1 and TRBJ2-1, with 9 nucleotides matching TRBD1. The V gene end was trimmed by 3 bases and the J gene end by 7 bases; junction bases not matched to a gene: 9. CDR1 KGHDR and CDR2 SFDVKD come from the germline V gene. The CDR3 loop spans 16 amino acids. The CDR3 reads CATSDRTGTGSNEQFF. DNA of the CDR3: TGTGCCACCAGTGATCGAACCGGGACAGGGTCTAATGAGCAGTTCTTC.

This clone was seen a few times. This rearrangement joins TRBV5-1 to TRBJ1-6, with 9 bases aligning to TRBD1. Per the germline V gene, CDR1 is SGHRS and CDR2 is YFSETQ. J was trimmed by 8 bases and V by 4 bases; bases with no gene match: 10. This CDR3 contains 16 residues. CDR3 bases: TGCGCCAGCAGCCTGGGGGACAGGGCCGCCTATTCACCCCTCCACTTT. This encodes CASSLGDRAAYSPLHF.

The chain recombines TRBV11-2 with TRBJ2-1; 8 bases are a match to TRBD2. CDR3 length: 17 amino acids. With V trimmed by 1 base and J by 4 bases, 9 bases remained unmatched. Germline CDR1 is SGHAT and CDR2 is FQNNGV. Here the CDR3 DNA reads TGTGCCAGCAGCTTAGGACCGGGAGGGCCTCGTTACAATGAGCAGTTCTTC. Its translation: CASSLGPGGPRYNEQFF.

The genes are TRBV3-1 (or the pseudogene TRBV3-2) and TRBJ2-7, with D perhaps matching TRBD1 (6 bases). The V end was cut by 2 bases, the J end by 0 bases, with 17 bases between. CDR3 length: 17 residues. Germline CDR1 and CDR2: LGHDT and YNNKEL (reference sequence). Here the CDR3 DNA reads TGTGCCAGCAGCCAATGGTCAACCGGGACAACCTCCTACGAGCAGTACTTC. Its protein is CASSQWSTGTTSYEQYF.

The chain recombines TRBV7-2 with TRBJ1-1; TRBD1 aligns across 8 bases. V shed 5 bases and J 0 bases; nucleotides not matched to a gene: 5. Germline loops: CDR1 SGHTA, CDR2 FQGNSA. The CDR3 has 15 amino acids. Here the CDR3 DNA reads TGTGCCAGCAGCGCCCGACAGGGGCTGAACACTGAAGCTTTCTTT. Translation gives CASSARQGLNTEAFF.

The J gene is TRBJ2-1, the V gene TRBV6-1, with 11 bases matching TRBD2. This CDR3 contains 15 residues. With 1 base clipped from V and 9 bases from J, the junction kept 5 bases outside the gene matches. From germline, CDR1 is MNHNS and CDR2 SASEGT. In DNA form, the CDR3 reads TGTGCCAGCAGTGAAGGACTAGCGGGATCGCCTGAGCAGTTCTTC. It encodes CASSEGLAGSPEQFF.

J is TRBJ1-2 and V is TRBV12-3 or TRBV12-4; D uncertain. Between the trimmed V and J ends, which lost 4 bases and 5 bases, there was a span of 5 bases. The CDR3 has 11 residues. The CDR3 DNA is TGTGCCAGCAGTTCGGTTTATGGCTACACCTTC. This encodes CASSSVYGYTF.

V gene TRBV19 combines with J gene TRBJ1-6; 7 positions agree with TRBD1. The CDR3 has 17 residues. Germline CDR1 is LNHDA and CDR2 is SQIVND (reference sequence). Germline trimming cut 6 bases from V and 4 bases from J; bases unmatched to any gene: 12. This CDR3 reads CASRSPPGQEYNSPLHF. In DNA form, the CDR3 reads TGTGCCAGTAGATCACCCCCCGGACAGGAGTATAATTCACCCCTCCACTTT.

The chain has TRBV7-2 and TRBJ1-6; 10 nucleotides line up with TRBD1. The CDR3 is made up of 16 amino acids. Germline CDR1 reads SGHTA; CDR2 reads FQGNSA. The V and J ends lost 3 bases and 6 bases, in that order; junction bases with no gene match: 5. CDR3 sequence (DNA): TGTGCCAGCAGCTTTGACAGGGGGCATGGTAATTCACCCCTCCACTTT. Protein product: CASSFDRGHGNSPLHF. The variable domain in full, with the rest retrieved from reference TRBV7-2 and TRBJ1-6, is GAGVSQSPSNKVTEKGKDVELRCDPISGHTALYWYRQSLGQGLEFLIYFQGNSAPDKSGLPSDRFSAERTGGSVSTLTIQRTQQEDSAVYLCASSFDRGHGNSPLHFGNGTRLTVT.

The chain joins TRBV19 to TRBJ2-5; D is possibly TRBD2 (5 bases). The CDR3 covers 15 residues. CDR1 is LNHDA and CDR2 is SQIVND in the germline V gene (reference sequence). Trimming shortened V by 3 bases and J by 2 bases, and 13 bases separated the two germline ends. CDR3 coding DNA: TGTGCCAGTAGTATCGGGATAAGCGGACAAGAGACCCAGTACTTC. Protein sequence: CASSIGISGQETQYF.

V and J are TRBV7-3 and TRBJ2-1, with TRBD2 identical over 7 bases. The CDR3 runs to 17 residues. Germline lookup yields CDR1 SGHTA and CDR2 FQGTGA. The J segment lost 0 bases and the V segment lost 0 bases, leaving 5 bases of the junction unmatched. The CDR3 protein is CASSLTGGGGSYNEQFF. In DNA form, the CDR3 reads TGTGCCAGCAGCTTAACGGGAGGCGGGGGCTCCTACAATGAGCAGTTCTTC.

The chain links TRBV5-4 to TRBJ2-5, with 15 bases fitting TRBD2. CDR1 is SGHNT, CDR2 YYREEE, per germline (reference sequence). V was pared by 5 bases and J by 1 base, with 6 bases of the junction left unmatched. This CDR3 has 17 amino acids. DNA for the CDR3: TGTGCCAGCAGTCCCGGGACTAGCGGGAGGAGCCAAGAGACCCAGTACTTC. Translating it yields CASSPGTSGRSQETQYF.

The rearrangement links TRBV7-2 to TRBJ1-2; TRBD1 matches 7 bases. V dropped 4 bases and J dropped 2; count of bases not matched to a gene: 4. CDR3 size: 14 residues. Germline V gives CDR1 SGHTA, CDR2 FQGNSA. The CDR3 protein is CASSSVDRNYGYTF. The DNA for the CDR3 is TGTGCCAGCAGCTCAGTGGACAGGAACTATGGCTACACCTTC.

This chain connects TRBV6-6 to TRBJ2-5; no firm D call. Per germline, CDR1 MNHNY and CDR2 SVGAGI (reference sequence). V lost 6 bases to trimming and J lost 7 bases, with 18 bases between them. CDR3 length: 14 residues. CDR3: CASRPTQVLRTQYF. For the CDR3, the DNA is TGTGCCAGCAGGCCGACCCAGGTGTTAAGGACCCAGTACTTC.

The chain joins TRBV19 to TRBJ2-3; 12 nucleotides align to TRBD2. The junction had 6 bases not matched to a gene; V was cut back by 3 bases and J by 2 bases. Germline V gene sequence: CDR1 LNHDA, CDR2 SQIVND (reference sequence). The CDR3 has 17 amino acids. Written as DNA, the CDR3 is TGTGCCAGTAGTATCCCTGGACTAGCGGGGATCACAGATACGCAGTATTTT. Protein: CASSIPGLAGITDTQYF.

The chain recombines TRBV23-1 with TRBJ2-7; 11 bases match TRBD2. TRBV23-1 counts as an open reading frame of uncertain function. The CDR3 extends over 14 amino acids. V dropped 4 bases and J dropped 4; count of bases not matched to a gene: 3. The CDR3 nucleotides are TGCGCCAGCAGTCCAACTAGCGGGAGATACGAGCAGTACTTC. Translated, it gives CASSPTSGRYEQYF.

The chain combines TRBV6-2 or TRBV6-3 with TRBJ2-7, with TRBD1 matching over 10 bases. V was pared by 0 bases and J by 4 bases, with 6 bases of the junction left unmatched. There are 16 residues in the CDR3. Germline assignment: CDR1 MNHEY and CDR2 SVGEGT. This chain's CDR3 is CASSYSGQGDLYEQYF. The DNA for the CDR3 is TGTGCCAGCAGTTACTCTGGACAGGGGGACTTGTACGAGCAGTACTTC.

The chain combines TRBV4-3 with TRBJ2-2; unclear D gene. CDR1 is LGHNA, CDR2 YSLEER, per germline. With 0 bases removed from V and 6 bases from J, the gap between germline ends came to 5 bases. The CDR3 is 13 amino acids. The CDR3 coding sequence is TGCGCCAGCAGCCAAGATGGAGCCGGGGAGCTGTTTTTT. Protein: CASSQDGAGELFF.

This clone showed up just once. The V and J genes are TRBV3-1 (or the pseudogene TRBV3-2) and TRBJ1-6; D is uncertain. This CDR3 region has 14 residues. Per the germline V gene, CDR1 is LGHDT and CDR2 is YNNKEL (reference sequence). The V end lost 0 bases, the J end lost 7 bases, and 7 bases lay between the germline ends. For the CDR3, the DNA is TGTGCCAGCAGCCAAGAGAACCTAAATTCACCCCTCCACTTT. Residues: CASSQENLNSPLHF.

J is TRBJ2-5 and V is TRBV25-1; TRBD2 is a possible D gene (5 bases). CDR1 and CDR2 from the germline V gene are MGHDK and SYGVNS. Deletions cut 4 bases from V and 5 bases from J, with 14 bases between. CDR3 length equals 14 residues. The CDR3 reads CASSVDIPGETQYF. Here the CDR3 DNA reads TGTGCCAGCAGTGTAGACATACCGGGGGAGACCCAGTACTTC.